This record covers a single TCR beta chain. CDR1 and CDR2 from the germline V gene are SQVTM and ANQGSEA. This CDR3 contains 19 residues. The V and J ends lost 7 bases and 0 bases, in that order; junction bases with no gene match: 20. The study enrolled patients aged 18 to 65 with newly diagnosed hyperthyroidism of under 2 months' duration. Exclusion of patients followed from uncontrolled infection, other autoimmune disease, pregnancy or lactation. The source of the sample is a study of T cells in Graves' hyperthyroidism and ophthalmopathy. RNA transcripts provided the source from which TCR beta CDR3 regions were amplified. The TCR CDR3 first-round RT-PCR relied on the HTBI primer set. A single record per CDR3 protein comes from TCRdb applying MiXCR to the multiplex PCR reads. There are 300,000 to 450,000 distinct CDR3 sequences in the sample; about a sixth occur only once, and 28% lies in the top ten.

Sequencing used blood. The chain recombines TRBV29-1 with TRBJ2-5; TRBD1 matches 10 bases. The receptor was isolated from a woman between 18 and 30 years old with Graves' hyperthyroidism that later progressed to Graves' ophthalmopathy. As DNA, the CDR3 is TGCAGCGCTGGGGGGGAGAGGGGACAGGGGAATCGGTACCAAGAGACCCAGTACTTC. Translating it yields CSAGGERGQGNRYQETQYF.